This record covers a single T cell receptor (beta chain). What it binds is unknown. Measured with immunoSEQ multiplex PCR; TCRdb has only the in-frame clones, and not every one. Seen here are 30,000 or so clones, approximately 70% observed once, and the top ten hold 4%. Receiving focal radiation plus CTLA-4 blockade with ipilimumab were patients who had chemo-refractory metastatic non-small-cell lung cancer. The entry originates in a study of radiotherapy plus CTLA-4 blockade in lung cancer. Study summary: Patients showed objective responses in 18% of cases and disease control in more than 25%. Study-wide points: Reportedly, early blood T cell clone dynamics best predicted response, with interferon-beta.

The CDR3 totals 13 residues. Germline CDR1 reads KGHSH; CDR2 reads LQKENI. Trimming pared 3 bases from V and 0 bases from J, leaving 4 bases between. This sequence was found in a human donor with non-small cell lung cancer who had stable disease on radiotherapy plus ipilimumab. This sequence joins TRBV18 and TRBJ2-3; D uncertain. The starting material was peripheral blood, obtained from a patient treated with radiotherapy plus ipilimumab. The CDR3 sequence is CASSPGSTDTQYF. The CDR3 DNA reads as TGTGCCAGCTCACCTGGTAGCACAGATACGCAGTATTTT.